Shown below are 29 T cell receptor beta chains from a single sample sequenced in a study of T cells in localized non-small cell lung cancer. Sequencing used immunoSEQ multiplex PCR; TCRdb keeps in-frame clones, though not all of them. Of about 76,000 clones detected, 65% to 85% appear once; the ten largest clones hold 1% to 1.5%. The sequenced sample was peripheral blood, obtained before any cancer treatment. The receptors stem from a female donor at least 60 years old with stage I lung adenocarcinoma.

The V call is TRBV10-2, the J call TRBJ2-1, with TRBD1 matching over 9 bases. V dropped 3 bases and J dropped 13; count of bases not matched to a gene: 16. Germline V gives CDR1 WSHSY, CDR2 SAAADI. This CDR3 region has 16 residues. CDR3 residues: CASSDPGQGLTSGQFF. In nucleotides, the CDR3 is TGCGCCAGCAGTGATCCGGGACAGGGCCTAACATCCGGCCAGTTCTTC.

The chain combines TRBV19 with TRBJ2-3; D is unresolved. Germline-derived CDR1 and CDR2 are LNHDA and SQIVND (reference sequence). The germline V and J ends were trimmed by 1 base and 0 bases, with 8 bases remaining between them. The CDR3 sequence is 15 residues long. As DNA, the CDR3 is TGTGCCAGTAGTATAGGCATCTTAAGCACAGATACGCAGTATTTT. It codes for CASSIGILSTDTQYF. The whole variable domain, remainder taken from reference TRBV19 and TRBJ2-3, is DGGITQSPKYLFRKEGQNVTLSCEQNLNHDAMYWYRQDPGQGLRLIYYSQIVNDFQKGDIAEGYSVSREKKESFPLTVTSAQKNPTAFYLCASSIGILSTDTQYFGPGTRLTVL.

The rearrangement links TRBV6-5 to TRBJ2-5, with unresolved D. Per germline, CDR1 MNHEY and CDR2 SVGAGI. The CDR3 is made up of 11 amino acids. V shed 6 bases and J shed 5 bases, with 7 bases lying between them. This CDR3 is CASSRSETQYF. The CDR3 DNA reads as TGTGCCAGCAGCAGGTCGGAGACCCAGTACTTC.

The rearrangement links TRBV6-5 to TRBJ1-6; unclear D gene. In germline, CDR1 is MNHEY, CDR2 SVGAGI. Trimming cost V 8 bases and J 7 bases, with 12 bases left between them. The CDR3 spans 13 residues. The CDR3 bases are TGTGCCAGCGTCCGGGATCTAAATTCACCCCTCCACTTT. This translates into CASVRDLNSPLHF.

This clone was seen just once. The genes are TRBV4-1 and TRBJ1-5; a possible D gene is TRBD1 (6 bases). Trimming left V 4 bases short and J 6 bases short, with 22 bases between. The CDR3 runs to 17 residues. From germline, CDR1 is MGHRA and CDR2 YSYEKL. As DNA, the CDR3 is TGCGCCAGCAGCCGAGTCACAGACACAGGGAAAGGTCAGCCCCAGCATTTT. It specifies CASSRVTDTGKGQPQHF.

This clone has a handful of counts. The genes are TRBV2 and TRBJ2-5, with 9 bases aligning to TRBD2. The CDR3 covers 16 residues. Trimming removed 11 bases from V and 5 bases from J; junction bases left unmatched: 18. CDR1 is SNHLY and CDR2 is FYNNEI in the germline V gene. The CDR3 protein is CAGKAVRGGARETQYF. The CDR3 nucleotides read TGTGCCGGAAAGGCCGTCCGCGGGGGGGCTCGTGAGACCCAGTACTTC.

A single count supports this clone. This sequence joins TRBV27 and TRBJ2-5; no clear D. There are 12 residues in the CDR3. Germline V CDR1 and CDR2: MNHEY, SMNVEV (reference sequence). V was shortened by 5 bases and J by 2 bases, with 6 bases between the two germline ends. The CDR3 protein is CASSHDQETQYF. The DNA for the CDR3 is TGTGCCAGCAGTCACGATCAAGAGACCCAGTACTTC.

The rearrangement links TRBV4-3 to TRBJ1-2, with D possibly TRBD1 on 5 matching bases. Trimming pared 5 bases from V and 8 bases from J, leaving 18 bases between. The germline CDR1 and CDR2 sequences are LGHNA and YSLEER. This CDR3 is built from 14 residues. CDR3 sequence (DNA): TGCGCCAGCAGCTCGAAAGGGGCAATGGAGGGCTACACCTTC. It translates to CASSSKGAMEGYTF.

The genes are TRBV29-1 and TRBJ2-7; D perhaps matches TRBD2 (7 bases). The CDR3 consists of 13 residues. V lost 3 bases to trimming and J lost 2 bases, with 11 bases between them. Germline loops: CDR1 SQVTM, CDR2 ANQGSEA. Written as DNA, the CDR3 is TGCAGCGTTGAGGCGGGGGCCACCTACGAGCAGTACTTC. It is translated as CSVEAGATYEQYF.

In this sample, this clone turned up once. The rearrangement uses TRBV7-9 and TRBJ2-3; D possibly uses TRBD1 or TRBD2 (5 bases each). V was pared by 4 bases and J by 1 base, with 9 bases between. Germline V gene data show CDR1 as SEHNR and CDR2 as FQNEAQ (reference sequence). The CDR3 consists of 14 residues. The CDR3 loop is CASSSRDGTDTQYF. In DNA form, the CDR3 reads TGTGCCAGCAGCTCCAGGGACGGCACAGATACGCAGTATTTT.

This clone has only one observation. This sequence joins TRBV6-5 and TRBJ1-2; possible D gene TRBD1, 6 bases. Germline V gene sequence: CDR1 MNHEY, CDR2 SVGAGI. V was pared by 3 bases and J by 4 bases, with 15 bases between. The CDR3 is 15 residues long. CDR3 protein: CASSYSGRGTYGYTF. DNA for the CDR3: TGTGCCAGCAGTTATTCTGGCAGGGGCACCTATGGCTACACCTTC.

The gene calls are TRBV19 and TRBJ2-2; 8 nucleotides agree with TRBD1. V lost 9 bases and J lost 4; bases outside the gene matches: 7. Germline V gene data show CDR1 as LNHDA and CDR2 as SQIVND (reference sequence). This CDR3 has 14 residues. The CDR3 nucleotides read TGTGCCAGCAATGGACAGGGAGGCACCGGGGAGCTGTTTTTT. Amino acid sequence: CASNGQGGTGELFF.

The chain uses TRBV21-1 and TRBJ2-7. TRBV21-1 constitutes a pseudogene. The CDR3 covers 14 residues. The CDR3 coding sequence is TGTGCCAGCGCCAGAAGGGTTGTATTCTACGAGCAGTACTTC. Encoded protein: CASARRVVFYEQYF.

In regard to this clone: At one end, the junction sequence differs from germline, possibly due to a read error. J is TRBJ2-7 and V is TRBV7-9; no firm D call. The CDR3 spans 11 residues. Germline lookup yields CDR1 SEHNR and CDR2 FQNEAQ (reference sequence). The CDR3: CASSLEGYSAF. The CDR3 DNA reads TGTGCCAGCAGCTTAGAAGGTTACTCGGCCTTC.

The chain joins TRBV5-1 to TRBJ1-1; no firm D call. CDR1 and CDR2 (germline): SGHRS, YFSETQ. The V end lost 1 base, the J end lost 1 base, and 8 bases lay between the germline ends. There are 14 residues in the CDR3. The CDR3 nucleotides are TGCGCCAGCAGCTTGTATGGTGGGAACACTGAAGCTTTCTTT. Its translation: CASSLYGGNTEAFF.

The rearrangement joins TRBV15 to TRBJ2-3, with 13 bases matching TRBD2. J was trimmed by 6 bases and V by 0 bases; bases with no gene match: 0. CDR3 size: 15 residues. CDR1 is LNHNV and CDR2 is YYDKDF in the germline V gene (reference sequence). The CDR3 loop reads CATSRELAGGDTQYF. DNA for the CDR3: TGTGCCACCAGCAGAGAACTAGCGGGAGGGGATACGCAGTATTTT.

V gene TRBV5-6 combines with J gene TRBJ2-1; D possibly matches TRBD1 or TRBD2 (5 bases each). Trimming pared 2 bases from V and 7 bases from J, leaving 16 bases between. There are 15 residues in the CDR3. CDR1 and CDR2 (germline): SGHDT, YYEEEE. The chain's CDR3 is CASSLGAQGGNEQFF. CDR3 coding DNA: TGTGCCAGCAGCTTAGGAGCCCAGGGCGGGAATGAGCAGTTCTTC.

The chain recombines TRBV7-2 with TRBJ1-3, with unresolved D. The V and J ends lost 4 bases and 2 bases respectively, with 9 bases between them. CDR3 length: 14 residues. Germline-derived CDR1 and CDR2 are SGHTA and FQGNSA. The CDR3 DNA follows: TGTGCCAGCAGCTATACAAGGACTGGAAACACCATATATTTT. This gives the protein CASSYTRTGNTIYF.

The rearrangement joins TRBV5-6 to TRBJ2-5, with 8 bases fitting TRBD2. The CDR3 is made up of 13 amino acids. V shed 5 bases and J 4 bases; nucleotides not matched to a gene: 4. Germline lookup yields CDR1 SGHDT and CDR2 YYEEEE. The CDR3 region is CASSWLAGETQYF. The CDR3 coding sequence is TGTGCCAGCAGTTGGCTAGCGGGAGAGACCCAGTACTTC.

V is TRBV11-1 and J is TRBJ1-1; 10 bases are a match to TRBD1. J lost 5 bases, V lost 3 bases, and 3 bases had no gene match. This CDR3 has 14 residues. The germline V gene encodes CDR1 SGHAT and CDR2 FQDESV (reference sequence). The CDR3 DNA reads TGTGCCAGCAGCTTTGACAGGGGGCGGACTGAAGCTTTCTTT. Encoded protein: CASSFDRGRTEAFF.

There are a few counts of this clone. The chain joins TRBV18 to TRBJ2-1, with D unresolved. Germline values: CDR1 KGHSH, CDR2 LQKENI. V was trimmed by 3 bases and J by 4 bases, leaving 10 bases between them. The length of the CDR3 is 14 residues. CDR3 region: CASSPMVDYNEQFF. DNA of the CDR3: TGTGCCAGCTCACCTATGGTCGATTACAATGAGCAGTTCTTC.

V is TRBV5-6 and J is TRBJ1-2; 7 bases are shared with TRBD1. There are 15 residues in the CDR3. V lost 6 bases, J lost 0 bases, and 8 bases stayed unmatched. CDR1 and CDR2 from the germline V gene are SGHDT and YYEEEE. The CDR3 DNA is TGTGCCAGCATCCTCTTAGACAGGGCTAACTATGGCTACACCTTC. Its protein is CASILLDRANYGYTF.

This clone was seen only a few times. The chain has TRBV6-5 and TRBJ2-3, with D perhaps matching TRBD1 or TRBD2 (5 bases each). This CDR3 contains 13 residues. The V and J ends lost 6 bases and 1 base respectively, with 8 bases between them. The germline CDR1 and CDR2 sequences are MNHEY and SVGAGI. The CDR3: CASSGTRTDTQYF. CDR3 DNA: TGTGCCAGCAGCGGGACCCGCACAGATACGCAGTATTTT.

The gene calls are TRBV9 and TRBJ2-5; 16 nucleotides align to TRBD2. Per the germline V gene, CDR1 is SGDLS and CDR2 is YYNGEE. With 0 bases clipped from V and 5 bases from J, the junction kept 4 bases outside the gene matches. This CDR3 is built from 17 residues. The CDR3, as DNA: TGTGCCAGCAGCGTAGTGGGACTAGCGGGGGGGCTGGAGACCCAGTACTTC. It translates to CASSVVGLAGGLETQYF.

The V gene is TRBV18, the J gene TRBJ2-7; no definite D call. The CDR3 runs 13 residues. Germline CDR1 is KGHSH and CDR2 is LQKENI. V was pared by 2 bases and J by 3 bases, with 8 bases between. CDR3 in DNA: TGTGCCAGCTCACCAGGGCCCTTCTACGAGCAGTACTTC. Translating it yields CASSPGPFYEQYF. Complete variable domain (other parts from reference TRBV18 and TRBJ2-7): NAGVMQNPRHLVRRRGQEARLRCSPMKGHSHVYWYRQLPEEGLKFMVYLQKENIIDESGMPKERFSAEFPKEGPSILRIQQVVRGDSAAYFCASSPGPFYEQYFGPGTRLTVT.

V and J are TRBV9 and TRBJ2-3; TRBD2 matches at 13 bases. The length of the CDR3 is 18 residues. The germline V gene encodes CDR1 SGDLS and CDR2 YYNGEE. V was clipped by 4 bases and J by 2 bases; unmatched bases: 10. CDR3 sequence: CASSPGLAGPFTTDTQYF. The CDR3 nucleotides read TGTGCCAGCAGCCCGGGACTAGCGGGACCATTTACCACAGATACGCAGTATTTT.

The chain couples TRBV19 to TRBJ1-2, with 8 bases fitting TRBD1. Germline trimming cut 6 bases from V and 3 bases from J; bases unmatched to any gene: 9. CDR3 size: 15 residues. CDR1 and CDR2 from the germline V gene are LNHDA and SQIVND (reference sequence). CDR3 region: CASSTRAQGDYGYTF. DNA for the CDR3: TGTGCCAGTAGCACCAGGGCACAGGGGGACTATGGCTACACCTTC.

The chain uses TRBV7-2 and TRBJ2-3, with D unclear. The germline V and J ends were trimmed by 1 base and 0 bases, with 11 bases remaining between them. This CDR3 is built from 16 residues. From germline, CDR1 is SGHTA and CDR2 FQGNSA. CDR3 coding DNA: TGTGCCAGCAGCTTAGTAGCAGACTCTAGCACAGATACGCAGTATTTT. Translating gives CASSLVADSSTDTQYF.

The chain couples TRBV10-3 to TRBJ2-7, with TRBD2 matching 9 bases. Germline-derived CDR1 and CDR2 are ENHRY and SYGVKD. There are 17 residues in the CDR3. V shed 0 bases, J shed 3 bases, and the junction held 9 bases outside the gene matches. Here the CDR3 reads CAISESTSGGRLYEQYF. In DNA, the CDR3 is TGTGCCATCAGTGAGTCGACGAGCGGGGGGCGACTCTACGAGCAGTACTTC.